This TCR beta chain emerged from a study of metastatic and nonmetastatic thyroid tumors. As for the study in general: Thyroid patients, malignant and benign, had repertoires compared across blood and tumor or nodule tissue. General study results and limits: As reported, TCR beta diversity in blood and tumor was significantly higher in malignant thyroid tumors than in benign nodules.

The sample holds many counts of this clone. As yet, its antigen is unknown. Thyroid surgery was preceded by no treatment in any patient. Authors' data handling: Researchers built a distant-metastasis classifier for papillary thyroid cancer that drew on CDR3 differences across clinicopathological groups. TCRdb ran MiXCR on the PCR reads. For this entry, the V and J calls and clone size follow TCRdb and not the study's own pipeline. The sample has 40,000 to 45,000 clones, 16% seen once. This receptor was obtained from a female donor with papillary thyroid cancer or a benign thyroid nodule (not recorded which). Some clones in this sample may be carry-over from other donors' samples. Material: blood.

The CDR3 bases are TGTGCCAGCAGCCCGCCCGACAGCCACCAAGCTTTCTTT. It yields the protein CASSPPDSHQAFF. This chain links TRBV5-4 with TRBJ1-1, with D perhaps TRBD1 (5 bases). Germline V gene data show CDR1 as SGHNT and CDR2 as YYREEE (reference sequence). This CDR3 has 13 amino acids. V gave up 4 bases and J gave up 9 bases, with 16 bases separating them.